The source of this T cell receptor (beta chain) is a study of cytomegalovirus exposure and HLA in healthy donors. The PCR made use of 60 Vbeta and 13 Jbeta primers. Sequencing was performed with immunoSEQ multiplex PCR; in TCRdb, only in-frame clones are kept and a portion is missing. This table holds about 190,000 clones, 80% to 85% found once. Looked up from germline, CDR1 is SEHNR and CDR2 is FQNEAQ (reference sequence). CDR3 length equals 14 residues. With 11 bases removed from V and 0 bases from J, the gap between germline ends came to 14 bases. This TCR came from a woman aged 18 to 35 in good health and CMV-seropositive. Sequencing was carried out using PBMCs. The gene calls are TRBV7-9 and TRBJ2-1, with unresolved D. CDR3 amino acids: CACAPFSSYNEQFF. CDR3 nucleotide sequence: TGTGCCTGCGCACCTTTTAGCTCCTACAATGAGCAGTTCTTC.